These 13 T cell receptor beta chains were all obtained from the same sample, sequenced in a study of blood T cell repertoires in COVID-19. Clones were sequenced by immunoSEQ multiplex PCR, and TCRdb holds only the in-frame ones, with some missing. The table lists a few hundred thousand clones, more than 80% of them singletons. The sample taken for sequencing was peripheral blood. The receptors originated from a man aged 18-30 years who had recovered from COVID-19.

This chain joins TRBV19 and TRBJ1-5, with D maybe TRBD1 (6 bases). Trimming left V 10 bases short and J 6 bases short, with 13 bases between. CDR1 and CDR2 (germline): LNHDA, SQIVND (reference sequence). The CDR3 consists of 12 residues. The CDR3 loop reads CAISQGSQPQHF. The CDR3 coding sequence is TGTGCCATCTCGCAGGGGTCTCAGCCCCAGCATTTT.

J is TRBJ2-2 and V is TRBV10-3; TRBD2 is a possible D gene (6 bases). The CDR3 runs 15 residues. V lost 0 bases, J lost 5 bases, and 10 bases lay in between. Germline V gene sequence: CDR1 ENHRY, CDR2 SYGVKD. CDR3 nucleotides: TGTGCCATCAGTGAGTCCGCAGGGAGGACCGGGGAGCTGTTTTTT. Its protein is CAISESAGRTGELFF.

The chain recombines TRBV12-5 with TRBJ1-2, with D unresolved. This CDR3 has 13 amino acids. Trimming shortened V by 1 base and J by 8 bases, and 11 bases separated the two germline ends. Looked up from germline, CDR1 is LGHNT and CDR2 is FRNRAP. CDR3 protein: CASGLGLLRGYTF. CDR3 sequence (DNA): TGTGCTAGTGGTTTGGGACTCCTGCGGGGCTACACCTTC. The variable domain in full, with the rest retrieved from reference TRBV12-5 and TRBJ1-2, is DARVTQTPRHKVTEMGQEVTMRCQPILGHNTVFWYRQTMMQGLELLAYFRNRAPLDDSGMPKDRFSAEMPDATLATLKIQPSEPRDSAVYFCASGLGLLRGYTFGSGTRLTVV.

This clone was observed a handful of times. The chain uses TRBV6-4 and TRBJ2-1; 11 nucleotides match TRBD1. The CDR3 totals 14 residues. In germline, CDR1 is MRHNA, CDR2 SNTAGT. V trimming: 3 bases; J trimming: 6 bases; junction bases outside the gene matches: 1. The CDR3 loop is CASSEGTGGNEQFF. The CDR3 nucleotides read TGTGCCAGCAGTGAGGGGACAGGGGGCAATGAGCAGTTCTTC.

This chain links TRBV5-6 with TRBJ1-2, with unresolved D. From germline, CDR1 is SGHDT and CDR2 YYEEEE. The CDR3 loop spans 16 amino acids. The V gene lost 4 bases and the J gene lost 5 bases, with 21 bases spanning the gap. The CDR3 sequence: CASSRGSLEFLYGYTF. DNA for the CDR3: TGTGCCAGCAGCCGAGGTTCTCTGGAATTCTTATATGGCTACACCTTC.

J is TRBJ1-5 and V is TRBV19; tentative D call: TRBD1 (6 bases). Trimming pared 3 bases from V and 5 bases from J, leaving 17 bases between. The CDR3 is made up of 16 amino acids. CDR1 and CDR2 from the germline V gene are LNHDA and SQIVND (reference sequence). The CDR3 DNA is TGTGCCAGTAGTATGGGGTACGGAGGGGGGGATCAGCCCCAGCATTTT. Translation gives CASSMGYGGGDQPQHF.

Details on this clone: Additional DNA sequences in this sample encode the identical CDR3. The chain joins TRBV12-3 or TRBV12-4 to TRBJ1-2; no firm D call. V lost 6 bases, J lost 8 bases, and 13 bases lay in between. The CDR3 loop spans 12 amino acids. The CDR3 region is CASSLGPRGYTF. CDR3 coding DNA: TGTGCCAGCAGCCTTGGCCCCCGCGGCTACACCTTC.

Only a few counts were recorded for this clone. V is TRBV19 and J is TRBJ1-1; D possibly corresponds to TRBD1 (5 bases). CDR3 length equals 15 residues. CDR1 and CDR2 from the germline V gene are LNHDA and SQIVND (reference sequence). Between the trimmed V and J ends, which lost 0 bases and 6 bases, there was a span of 14 bases. CDR3 protein: CASSIDLWGDAEAFF. The CDR3 DNA reads as TGTGCCAGTAGTATAGATCTATGGGGCGACGCTGAAGCTTTCTTT. The variable domain in full, with the rest retrieved from reference TRBV19 and TRBJ1-1, is DGGITQSPKYLFRKEGQNVTLSCEQNLNHDAMYWYRQDPGQGLRLIYYSQIVNDFQKGDIAEGYSVSREKKESFPLTVTSAQKNPTAFYLCASSIDLWGDAEAFFGQGTRLTVV.

Only one count was recorded for this clone. The chain uses TRBV7-3 and TRBJ2-3, with 13 bases lining up with TRBD2. The germline CDR1 and CDR2 sequences are SGHTA and FQGTGA. The CDR3 covers 18 residues. V lost 3 bases, J lost 4 bases, and 10 bases stayed unmatched. The CDR3 DNA is TGTGCCAGCAGCTTTGCGTCCCCGGGACTAGCGGGATCAGATACGCAGTATTTT. Translation: CASSFASPGLAGSDTQYF.

The rearrangement links TRBV4-2 to TRBJ1-6; no definite D call. There are 17 residues in the CDR3. V was clipped by 0 bases and J by 4 bases, with 13 bases between them. CDR1 and CDR2 from the germline V gene are LGHNA and YNFKEQ. The CDR3 sequence is CASSQDRAFTYNSPLHF. CDR3 in DNA: TGTGCCAGCAGCCAAGATCGTGCGTTCACTTATAATTCACCCCTCCACTTT.

The V gene is TRBV30, the J gene TRBJ2-1, with TRBD2 as a possible D gene (5 bases). The V gene lost 4 bases and the J gene lost 4 bases, with 8 bases spanning the gap. Germline V gene lookup returns CDR1 GTSNPN and CDR2 SVGIG (reference sequence). The CDR3 length is 12 residues. The CDR3 DNA reads as TGTGCCTGGATCGGGATTTACAATGAGCAGTTCTTC. Its translation: CAWIGIYNEQFF.

This chain joins TRBV11-2 and TRBJ1-2; TRBD1 might be the D (6 bases). V lost 2 bases and J 0 bases, leaving 10 bases between the germline ends. Germline CDR1 and CDR2: SGHAT and FQNNGV. The CDR3 loop spans 15 amino acids. The chain's CDR3 is CASSLLRTANYGYTF. DNA of the CDR3: TGTGCCAGCAGCTTATTGAGGACAGCTAACTATGGCTACACCTTC.

V gene TRBV29-1 combines with J gene TRBJ2-7; a possible D gene is TRBD2 (5 bases). Germline V gene lookup returns CDR1 SQVTM and CDR2 ANQGSEA. Trimming took off 1 base at V and 6 bases at J, with 13 bases between the two ends. The CDR3 has 13 residues. The CDR3 nucleotides are TGCAGCGTTGAAGTGGGAGTTGGTGTCGAGCAGTACTTC. Translating gives CSVEVGVGVEQYF.